The clone carrying this T cell receptor beta chain came up many times. Germline lookup yields CDR1 SGHAT and CDR2 FQNNGV. Losses at the gene ends were 5 bases for V and 1 base for J; bases not matched to a gene: 4. CDR3 size: 14 residues. The entry originates in a study of T cells in Graves' hyperthyroidism and ophthalmopathy. RNA transcripts provided the source from which TCR beta CDR3 regions were amplified. The HTBI primer set served for first-round RT-PCR of the TCR CDR3. TCRdb processed the multiplex PCR reads anew with MiXCR; each CDR3 protein has one entry. The data show about 520,000 distinct CDR3 sequences, approximately 25% seen once. Under 3 months was the duration of disease in ophthalmopathy patients, who also had a Clinical Activity Score of at least 3 and a NOSPECS grade of at least 4.

Sequencing was performed on blood. The chain carries TRBV11-2 and TRBJ1-1; 7 bases line up with TRBD1. This clonotype was sampled from a woman aged 25 to 45 with Graves' ophthalmopathy. CDR3 nucleotide sequence: TGTGCCAGCAGCGTGGGACAGACGAACACTGAAGCTTTCTTT. Residues: CASSVGQTNTEAFF.